This is a list of T cell receptor beta chains from one sample in a study of cytomegalovirus exposure and HLA in healthy donors. Assay used: immunoSEQ multiplex PCR; TCRdb lists only in-frame clones, some missing. The data contain 150,000 to 200,000 clones, roughly three quarters of them singletons. Sample: PBMCs. The receptors come from a man younger than 35 in good health and CMV-seropositive. Each CDR3 is given with its conserved first and last residue. The D gene is left open where the match is weak. Clone size is stated in some rows and not others, as once, few, many or a class when expanded.

D	V	J	size	CDR3	DNA
-	TRBV7-8	TRBJ1-4	-	CASSPAGPNEKLFF	TGTGCCAGCAGCCCCGCGGGTCCTAATGAAAAACTGTTTTTT
TRBD1	TRBV23-1	TRBJ2-1	-	CASSRLTGRDEQFF	TGCGCCAGCAGTCGCTTGACAGGGCGGGATGAGCAGTTCTTC
-	TRBV5-1	TRBJ2-3	-	CASSLFQRGDTQYF	TGCGCCAGCAGCTTGTTCCAGAGAGGGGATACGCAGTATTTT
-	TRBV2	TRBJ2-3	-	CASSVRTGTSTDTQYF	TGTGCCAGCAGTGTTCGGACGGGAACTAGCACAGATACGCAGTATTTT
TRBD2	TRBV7-6	TRBJ2-3	-	CASSLKLAGAGTDTQYF	TGTGCCAGCAGCTTAAAACTAGCGGGGGCAGGCACAGATACGCAGTATTTT
-	TRBV5-4	TRBJ1-1	-	CASSNTERGEAFF	TGTGCCAGCAGCAATACAGAACGGGGTGAAGCTTTCTTT
-	TRBV20-1	TRBJ2-3	-	CSGAGADTQYF	TGCAGTGGAGCGGGTGCAGATACGCAGTATTTT
-	TRBV21-1	TRBJ1-5	-	CASSSQGGPKTSNQPQHF	TGTGCCAGCAGCTCACAGGGGGGGCCGAAGACTAGCAATCAGCCCCAGCATTTT
-	TRBV9	TRBJ1-3	-	CASSVDGLSGNTIYF	TGTGCCAGCAGCGTAGACGGTCTCTCTGGAAACACCATATATTTT
-	TRBV5-4	TRBJ2-2	-	CASSLETTGELFF	TGTGCCAGCAGCTTGGAGACAACCGGGGAGCTGTTTTTT
-	TRBV9	TRBJ1-1	-	CASSSDTRGTEAFF	TGTGCCAGCAGCTCGGACACGAGGGGGACTGAAGCTTTCTTT
-	TRBV5-1	TRBJ2-6	-	CASSPGTLSSGANVLTF	TGCGCCAGCAGCCCCGGGACTTTAAGCTCTGGGGCCAACGTCCTGACTTTC
-	TRBV7-9	TRBJ1-3	few	CASRSTGTGNTIYF	TGTGCCAGCAGATCGACAGGTACCGGAAACACCATATATTTT
TRBD2	TRBV19	TRBJ2-2	few	CASTVLAGGPSGELFF	TGTGCCAGTACCGTACTAGCGGGGGGGCCTTCCGGGGAGCTGTTTTTT
TRBD1	TRBV2	TRBJ1-5	few	CASSARDRDLNQPQHF	TGTGCCAGCAGTGCCCGGGACAGAGACCTCAATCAGCCCCAGCATTTT
TRBD1	TRBV6-5	TRBJ1-1	-	CASSSTGEAEAFF	TGTGCCAGCAGCTCAACAGGGGAAGCTGAAGCTTTCTTT
TRBD2	TRBV6-1	TRBJ2-1	few	CASSASGVYNEQFF	TGTGCCAGCAGTGCGAGCGGGGTTTACAATGAGCAGTTCTTC
-	TRBV6-1	TRBJ1-1	-	CASSDHTNTEAFF	TGTGCCAGCAGTGACCACACGAACACTGAAGCTTTCTTT
TRBD2	TRBV13	TRBJ2-3	-	CASSFGLAGGTDTQYF	TGTGCCAGCAGCTTCGGACTAGCGGGGGGGACAGATACGCAGTATTTT
-	TRBV7-2	TRBJ1-5	-	CASSRGGASNQPQHF	TGTGCCAGCAGCCGGGGGGGCGCGAGCAATCAGCCCCAGCATTTT
TRBD2	TRBV7-2	TRBJ2-3	once	CASGGLNTDTQYF	TGTGCCAGCGGGGGACTAAACACAGATACGCAGTATTTT
-	TRBV27	TRBJ2-6	-	CASSLAGALVYSGANVLTF	TGTGCCAGCAGTTTGGCGGGGGCGCTGGTTTACTCTGGGGCCAACGTCCTGACTTTC
TRBD1	TRBV18	TRBJ1-1	-	CASSPGTENTEAFF	TGTGCCAGCTCACCCGGGACAGAGAACACTGAAGCTTTCTTT
TRBD1	TRBV27	TRBJ2-2	once	CASSPQGAVNTGELFF	TGTGCCAGCAGTCCACAGGGGGCGGTTAACACCGGGGAGCTGTTTTTT
TRBD1	TRBV6-6	TRBJ1-5	-	CASSSQGAGQPQHF	TGTGCCAGCAGTTCGCAGGGGGCCGGGCAGCCCCAGCATTTT
-	TRBV19	TRBJ1-2	-	CASSIDRDTYYGYTF	TGTGCCAGTAGTATAGATCGGGATACGTACTATGGCTACACCTTC
TRBD1	TRBV5-4	TRBJ1-2	-	CASSSTGGYGYTF	TGTGCCAGCAGCTCGACAGGGGGCTATGGCTACACCTTC
TRBD2	TRBV9	TRBJ2-3	-	CASSVDPGGPTSTDTQYF	TGTGCCAGCAGCGTAGATCCGGGGGGGCCGACTAGCACAGATACGCAGTATTTT
-	TRBV5-4	TRBJ1-2	-	CASSLGGQENYGYTF	TGTGCCAGCAGCTTGGGGGGGCAGGAGAACTATGGCTACACCTTC
TRBD2	TRBV6-5	TRBJ2-3	-	CASRSLADHDPGQYF	TGTGCCAGCAGATCACTAGCGGACCACGATCCGGGGCAGTATTTT
TRBD2	TRBV15	TRBJ2-3	few	CASRGGAGDTQYF	TGTGCCTCTCGGGGAGGGGCCGGAGATACGCAGTATTTT
TRBD1	TRBV6-1	TRBJ1-2	-	CASSEGSGQWDGYTF	TGTGCCAGCAGTGAGGGTTCGGGACAGTGGGATGGCTACACCTTC
-	TRBV23-1	TRBJ1-6	-	CASRRGPNSPLHF	TGCGCCAGCCGAAGAGGCCCTAATTCACCCCTCCACTTT
-	TRBV7-9	TRBJ2-2	-	CASSLFIGRPNTGELFF	TGTGCCAGCAGCTTATTCATTGGCAGGCCGAACACCGGGGAGCTGTTTTTT
-	TRBV5-1	TRBJ1-1	few	CASSLGLGNTEAFF	TGCGCCAGCAGCTTGGGTCTAGGGAACACTGAAGCTTTCTTT
-	TRBV5-1	TRBJ1-1	-	CASSLGGPEAFF	TGCGCCAGCAGCTTGGGGGGGCCTGAAGCTTTCTTT
-	TRBV6-5	TRBJ2-3	-	CASSAQGMSTDTQYF	TGTGCCAGCAGTGCCCAGGGTATGAGCACAGATACGCAGTATTTT
-	TRBV7-2	TRBJ1-4	few	CASSRLGGGNEKLFF	TGTGCCAGCAGTCGCCTGGGGGGGGGAAATGAAAAACTGTTTTTT
TRBD1	TRBV29-1	TRBJ1-1	-	CSAKPGTGGTEAFF	TGCAGCGCGAAACCCGGGACAGGGGGCACTGAAGCTTTCTTT
-	TRBV27	TRBJ1-2	-	CASSLRAGQGYTF	TGTGCCAGCAGTTTAAGGGCAGGGCAGGGCTACACCTTC
-	TRBV11-1	TRBJ2-1	-	CASSFSARGVEQFF	TGTGCCAGCAGCTTCAGCGCCCGCGGCGTTGAGCAGTTCTTC
-	TRBV6-6	TRBJ2-3	few	CASSPQDTQYF	TGTGCCAGCAGCCCCCAAGATACGCAGTATTTT
-	TRBV29-1	TRBJ1-2	few	CSVDSPGGWNYGYTF	TGCAGCGTTGATTCTCCGGGAGGTTGGAACTATGGCTACACCTTC
-	TRBV11-2	TRBJ2-5	-	CASSLDELETQYF	TGTGCCAGCAGCTTAGACGAGCTGGAGACCCAGTACTTC
-	TRBV4-1	TRBJ1-1	-	CASSPLTGTPAEAFF	TGCGCCAGCAGCCCCCTCACCGGGACACCCGCTGAAGCTTTCTTT
-	TRBV5-1	TRBJ2-2	-	CASSSRGGTNTGELFF	TGCGCCAGCAGCTCCCGGGGAGGGACAAACACCGGGGAGCTGTTTTTT
TRBD1	TRBV7-9	TRBJ1-1	-	CASSNRGTGNYSAFF	TGTGCCAGCAGCAATAGGGGGACAGGGAATTACTCGGCTTTCTTT
TRBD1	TRBV7-6	TRBJ1-2	-	CASSLDPGQGYGYTF	TGTGCCAGCAGCTTAGACCCGGGACAGGGTTATGGCTACACCTTC